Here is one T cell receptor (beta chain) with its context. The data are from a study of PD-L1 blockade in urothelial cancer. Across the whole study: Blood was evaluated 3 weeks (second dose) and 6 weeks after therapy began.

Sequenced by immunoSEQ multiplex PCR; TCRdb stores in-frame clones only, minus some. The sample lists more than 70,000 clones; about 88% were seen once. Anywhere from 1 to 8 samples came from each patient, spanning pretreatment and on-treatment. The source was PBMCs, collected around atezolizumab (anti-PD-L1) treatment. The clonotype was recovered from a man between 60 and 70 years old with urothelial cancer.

The CDR3 region has the DNA TGTGCCAGTAGTATCACCCGTGGAGGGGCGTTCGGGAATGAGCAGTTCTTC. Its protein is CASSITRGGAFGNEQFF. V is TRBV19 and J is TRBJ2-1, with a possible D match to TRBD2 (6 bases). V gave up 3 bases and J gave up 7 bases, with 22 bases separating them. The CDR3 loop spans 17 amino acids. Germline CDR1 LNHDA, CDR2 SQIVND (reference sequence).